This TCR beta chain was identified in a study of T-cell memory formation after mild COVID-19. TCRdb itself ran the 5' RACE reads through MiXCR, one entry per CDR3 protein. The sample has hundreds of thousands of distinct CDR3 sequences; around 17% are singletons. Study-level findings and limits: Cross-reactive memory seemingly joined, as some responding clones were found in pre-infection memory.

Worth noting for this clonotype: What it binds is unknown.

In germline, CDR1 is MGHRA, CDR2 YSYEKL. V lost 1 base to trimming and J lost 0 bases; unmatched junction nucleotides: 6. There are 17 residues in the CDR3. The chain combines TRBV4-1 with TRBJ2-1; 7 nucleotides align to TRBD2. Sequenced material: PBMCs or a T cell subset sorted from them (not recorded which). The clonotype originates from an adult woman who had mild COVID-19 (a few samples of this study predate the infection). Cell type and time point are not known. CDR3 region: CASSQAGGTSSYNEQFF. Here the CDR3 DNA reads TGCGCCAGCAGCCAAGCCGGGGGGACCAGCTCCTACAATGAGCAGTTCTTC.